This T cell receptor beta chain was identified during a study of vaccination effects on CD4 cells after COVID-19 (dated by TCRdb to 2021 to 2024). At the level of the whole study: Across the study, the median time from the second dose to post-vaccine sampling was 72 days (range 14 to 241). SARS-CoV-2 spike-specific CD4+ TCR repertoires from before and after mRNA vaccination were compared in COVID-19 convalescent patients and in infection-naive vaccine recipients. The Oncomine TCR Beta short-read assay on an Illumina iSeq 100 was used to sequence cultures from other donors in the study. A total of roughly 9 COVID-19 convalescent patients and a few SARS-CoV-2-naive healthy vaccine recipients were included in the full study.

Study-wide findings and limitations: Only a small number of convalescent patients were included, and no early post-infection timepoints were available, which limited the study. At late post-vaccination timepoints, both infection-induced and vaccine-induced clones showed marked clonal contraction, consistent with waning T cell responses. In healthy vaccine recipients, vaccine-induced clones were almost all SARS-CoV-2 mono-reactive, with only 1 of 255 cross-reactive with common cold coronaviruses.

Deletion took 0 bases off V and 3 bases off J, with a span of 11 bases between the germline ends. The germline V gene (reference sequence) sets CDR1 to MNHEY and CDR2 to SMNVEV. The CDR3, from cysteine to phenylalanine, totals 15 residues. Only the CDR3 portion is preserved as DNA: 45 bases, with reading frame beginning at the first base. In the ViraFEST assay, PBMC were stimulated with viral peptide pools, and TCR sequencing was then used to find antigen-specific CD4+ T cell clonotypes based on their expansion. After less than eleven days of culture, CD4+ T cells were isolated with the EasySep CD4+ T cell isolation kit. Each participant got two doses of an mRNA SARS-CoV-2 vaccine, either BNT162b2 or mRNA-1273. None of the healthy vaccine recipients had a prior SARS-CoV-2 infection, which was confirmed by nucleocapsid antibody tests that came back negative both before and after vaccination. Each well held roughly 2 million PBMC cultured in IMDM containing roughly 4.9% human AB serum, about 10 IU/ml IL-2 and gentamicin, along with roughly 10 ug/ml peptides. On days 3 and 7, half of the culture medium was replaced with fresh IL-2-containing medium. Unless otherwise noted, each peptide stimulation condition was cultured in triplicate wells. PBMC were separated from whole blood using Ficoll-Paque Plus gradient centrifugation and were then either cryopreserved at -140C or used fresh. The spike proteins of SARS-CoV-2 and of the common cold coronaviruses HCoV-NL63, HCoV-OC43 and HCoV-229E were spanned by overlapping peptide pools. The QIAamp micro DNA kit was used to extract genomic DNA from the cultured CD4+ T cells.

As for this clone: No cognate antigen has been identified for it. No base quality information exists; no much larger clone differs at one position.

The library relied on the immunoSEQ multiplex PCR assay. DNA from the CD4+ T cells that had been cultured and isolated underwent TCR beta CDR3 sequencing. The original pipeline was this. Non-productive TCR sequences were discarded, and reads were trimmed to the CDR3 region, with only CDR3s of 7 or more amino acids retained. Antigen-specific clonotypes were identified using the MANAFEST web app by comparison of expansion in peptide wells against reference cultures. To count as positive, a clone had to show expansion at FDR<0.05 compared with the reference and with all other wells, an odds ratio above 5, and a frequency above 0.1% in two replicate wells. Clonotypes significantly expanded in SARS-CoV-2 spike wells and in at least one common cold coronavirus spike condition were defined as cross-reactive. CDR3 similarity was assessed by Levenshtein distance with the stringdist R package, and unrooted trees were built with ape in R 3.6.1. Imported from immuneACCESS, the table was reduced by TCRdb to in-frame sequences with V and J called. These copies leave out some clones; in studies compared against another copy, an unresolved V gene accounts for under half, and the cause of the remainder is not known. V and J calls and clone size are given by that table; D and trimming were obtained from the DNA. Across this sample there are tens of thousands of clones, with 74% seen only once. The ten most abundant clones make up 1.5% to 1.8% of the sample.

This specimen was CD4+ T cells from PBMCs cultured with HCoV-229E spike peptides, taken after COVID-19 vaccination. In light of the paper, this sample's cell subset or site label describes: HCoV-229E spike overlapping peptide pool stimulation. This TCR was recovered from a human donor who received a COVID-19 vaccine. The V and J segments used are TRBV27 and TRBJ1-1, and perhaps TRBD1 as D gene, on 6 matching bases. Read as DNA, the sequence is TGTGCCAGCAGTTTATCGCGGGACACCCACACTGAAGCTTTCTTT. The resulting protein is CASSLSRDTHTEAFF.